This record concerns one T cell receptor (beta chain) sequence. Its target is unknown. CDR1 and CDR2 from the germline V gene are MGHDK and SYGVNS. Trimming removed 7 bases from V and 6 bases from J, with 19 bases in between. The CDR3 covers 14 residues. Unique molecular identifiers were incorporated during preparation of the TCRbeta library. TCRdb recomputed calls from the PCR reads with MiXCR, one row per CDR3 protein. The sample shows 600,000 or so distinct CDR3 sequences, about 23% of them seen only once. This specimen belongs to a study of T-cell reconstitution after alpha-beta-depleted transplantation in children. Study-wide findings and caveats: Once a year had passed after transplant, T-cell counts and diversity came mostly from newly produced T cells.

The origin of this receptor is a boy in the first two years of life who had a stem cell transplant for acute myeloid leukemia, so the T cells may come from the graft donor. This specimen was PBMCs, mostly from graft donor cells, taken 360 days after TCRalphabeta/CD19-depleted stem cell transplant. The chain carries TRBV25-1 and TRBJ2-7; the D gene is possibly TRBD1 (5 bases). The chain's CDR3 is CASTTTGLLGEQYF. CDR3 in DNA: TGTGCCAGCACAACCACAGGTCTCTTAGGCGAGCAGTACTTC.